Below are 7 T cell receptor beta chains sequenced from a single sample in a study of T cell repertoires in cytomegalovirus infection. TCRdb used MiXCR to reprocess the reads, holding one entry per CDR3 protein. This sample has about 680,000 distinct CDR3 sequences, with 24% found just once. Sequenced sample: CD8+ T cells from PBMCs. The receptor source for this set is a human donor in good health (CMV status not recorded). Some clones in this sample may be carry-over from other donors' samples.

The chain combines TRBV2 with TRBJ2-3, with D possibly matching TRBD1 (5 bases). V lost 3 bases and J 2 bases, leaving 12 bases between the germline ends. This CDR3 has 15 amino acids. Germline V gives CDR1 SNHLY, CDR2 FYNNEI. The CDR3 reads CASSDWQGNTDTQYF. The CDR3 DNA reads TGTGCCAGCAGTGACTGGCAGGGCAACACAGATACGCAGTATTTT.

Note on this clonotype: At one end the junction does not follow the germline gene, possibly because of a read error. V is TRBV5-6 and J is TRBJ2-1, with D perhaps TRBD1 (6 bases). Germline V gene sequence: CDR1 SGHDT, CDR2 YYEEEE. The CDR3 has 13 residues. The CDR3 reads CASSLQGYKEQFF. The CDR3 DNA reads TGTGCCAGCAGCTTACAGGGATACAAGGAGCAGTTCTTC. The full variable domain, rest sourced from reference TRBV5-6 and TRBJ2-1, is DAGVTQSPTHLIKTRGQQVTLRCSPKSGHDTVSWYQQALGQGPQFIFQYYEEEERQRGNFPDRFSGHQFPNYSSELNVNALLLGDSALYLCASSLQGYKEQFFGPGTRLTVL.

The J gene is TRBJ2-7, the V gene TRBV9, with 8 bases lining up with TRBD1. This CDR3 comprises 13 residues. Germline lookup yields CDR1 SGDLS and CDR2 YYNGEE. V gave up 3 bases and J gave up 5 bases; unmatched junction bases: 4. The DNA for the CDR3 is TGTGCCAGCAGCGCGACAGGGGACCACGAGCAGTACTTC. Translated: CASSATGDHEQYF.

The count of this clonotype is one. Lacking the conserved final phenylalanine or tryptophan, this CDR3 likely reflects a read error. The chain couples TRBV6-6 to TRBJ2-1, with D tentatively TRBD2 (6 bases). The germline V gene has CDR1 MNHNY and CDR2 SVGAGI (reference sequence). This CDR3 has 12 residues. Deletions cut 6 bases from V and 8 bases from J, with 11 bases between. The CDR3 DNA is TGTGCCAGCAGCCACTGGGGGGATGAGCAGTTCCTC. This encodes CASSHWGDEQFL.

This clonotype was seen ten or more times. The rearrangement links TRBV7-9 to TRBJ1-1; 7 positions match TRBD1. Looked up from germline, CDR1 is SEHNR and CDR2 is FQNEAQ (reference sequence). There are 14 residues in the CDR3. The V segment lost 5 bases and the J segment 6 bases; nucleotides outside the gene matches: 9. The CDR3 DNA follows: TGTGCCAGCAGCCAGAGGCAGGGGGTTGCTGAAGCTTTCTTT. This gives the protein CASSQRQGVAEAFF.

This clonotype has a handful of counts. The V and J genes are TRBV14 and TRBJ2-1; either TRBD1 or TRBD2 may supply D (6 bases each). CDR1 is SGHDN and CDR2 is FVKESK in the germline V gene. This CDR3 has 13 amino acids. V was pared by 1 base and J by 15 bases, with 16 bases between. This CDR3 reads CASSQAPGEARFF. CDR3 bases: TGTGCCAGCAGCCAAGCCCCAGGGGAGGCGCGGTTCTTC.

The CDR3 spells CASSLGQGRDEQFF. CDR3 nucleotides: TGCGCCAGCAGCTTAGGACAGGGGAGGGATGAGCAGTTCTTC. The genes are TRBV4-1 and TRBJ2-1; 9 nucleotides align to TRBD1. Trimming cost V 5 bases and J 8 bases; bases outside gene matches: 7. This CDR3 region has 14 residues. Germline V lookup: CDR1 MGHRA, CDR2 YSYEKL.